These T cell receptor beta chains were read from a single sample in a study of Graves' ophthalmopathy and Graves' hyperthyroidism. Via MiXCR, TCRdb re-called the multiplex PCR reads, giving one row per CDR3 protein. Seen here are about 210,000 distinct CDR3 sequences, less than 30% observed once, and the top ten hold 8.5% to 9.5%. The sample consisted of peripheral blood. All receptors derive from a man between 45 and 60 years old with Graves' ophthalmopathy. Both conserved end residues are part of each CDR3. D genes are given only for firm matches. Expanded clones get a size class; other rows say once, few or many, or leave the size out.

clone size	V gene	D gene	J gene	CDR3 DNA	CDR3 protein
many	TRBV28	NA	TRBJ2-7	TGTGCCAGCAGTCCCCCAGGCGGCGGCGCGGCCTACGAGCAGTACTTC	CASSPPGGGAAYEQYF
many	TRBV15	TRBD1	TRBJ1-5	TGTGCCACGGGACAGGGCAATCAGCCCCAGCATTTT	CATGQGNQPQHF
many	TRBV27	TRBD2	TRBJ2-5	TGTGCCAGCGCTAGCGGCCACTCAAAAGGGCAAGAGACCCAGTACTTC	CASASGHSKGQETQYF
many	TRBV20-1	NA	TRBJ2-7	TGCAGTGCACGATGGCGGACTTCGCCCTACGAGCAGTACTTC	CSARWRTSPYEQYF
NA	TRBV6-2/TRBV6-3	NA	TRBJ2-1	TGTGCCAGCAGTTTACGGACGGGCTACGATGAGCAGTTCTTC	CASSLRTGYDEQFF
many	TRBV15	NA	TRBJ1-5	TGTGCCACCAGCAGAGGAAGGGTGAATGGAGGGCCCCAGCATTTT	CATSRGRVNGGPQHF
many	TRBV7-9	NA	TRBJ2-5	TGTGCCAGCAGCCAGACAACAGGGTCCCAAGAGACCCAGTACTTC	CASSQTTGSQETQYF
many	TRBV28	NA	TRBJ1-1	TGTGCCAGCAGTCCTCCCCCGGTCCAGAACACTGAAGCTTTCTTT	CASSPPPVQNTEAFF
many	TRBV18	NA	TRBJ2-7	TGTGCCAGCTCACCTCGGGACATCCTCTACGAGCAGTACTTC	CASSPRDILYEQYF
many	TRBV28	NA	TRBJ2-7	TGTGCCAGCGAAGGGGGACCCGAACGAAACGAGCAGTACTTC	CASEGGPERNEQYF
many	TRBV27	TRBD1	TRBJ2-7	TGTGCCAGCAGTGATGGGACAGCACTCTACGAGCAGTACTTC	CASSDGTALYEQYF
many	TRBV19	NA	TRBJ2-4	TGTGCCAGTAGTATAGATCCCACAGGGCCGGACATTCAGTACTTC	CASSIDPTGPDIQYF
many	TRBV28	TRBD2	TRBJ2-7	TGTGCCAGCAGTCATTCCAGCGGGAGTTGGTCCCACGAGCAGTACTTC	CASSHSSGSWSHEQYF
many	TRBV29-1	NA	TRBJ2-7	TGCAGCGTTATTGGCGGAGGGGGGGAATACGAGCAGTACTTC	CSVIGGGGEYEQYF
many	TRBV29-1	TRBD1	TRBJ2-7	TGCAGCGGCGGGACAGGGGGCACTCCTACCGACGAGCAGTACTTC	CSGGTGGTPTDEQYF
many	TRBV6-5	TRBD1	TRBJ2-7	TGTGCCAGCGCCCGGGACAGGTCCTACGAGCAGTACTTC	CASARDRSYEQYF
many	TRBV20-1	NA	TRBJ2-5	TGCAGTGCCGAATGGGGAGAGACCCAGTACTTC	CSAEWGETQYF
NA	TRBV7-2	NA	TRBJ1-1	TGTGCCAGCAACATCCCAGGGTTTGGCACTGAAGCTTTCTTT	CASNIPGFGTEAFF
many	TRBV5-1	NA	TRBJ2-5	TGCGCCAGCAGCTTGGATCCAGGTCCGGAGACCCAGTACTTC	CASSLDPGPETQYF
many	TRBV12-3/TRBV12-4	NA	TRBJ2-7	TGTGCCAGCAGTTATGGGGGGCGGGAGCAGTACTTC	CASSYGGREQYF
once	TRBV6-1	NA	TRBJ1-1	TGTGCCAGCAGTGAAGGCGGGGGAATTATGAACACTGAAGCTTTCTTT	CASSEGGGIMNTEAFF
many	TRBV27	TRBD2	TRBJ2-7	TGTGCCAGCAGTTTACCGTATCGCGGGAGAAATATCTACGAGCAGTACTTC	CASSLPYRGRNIYEQYF
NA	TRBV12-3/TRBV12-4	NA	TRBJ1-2	TGTGCCAGCAGTCCAGGGGTTACCTATGGCTACACCTTC	CASSPGVTYGYTF
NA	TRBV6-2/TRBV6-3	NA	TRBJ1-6	TGTGCCAGCAAAACAGGAGATTCACCCCTCCACTTT	CASKTGDSPLHF
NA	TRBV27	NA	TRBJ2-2	TGTGCCAGCAGTTTGTTCCAGGGAGAGAACACCGGGGAGCTGTTTTTT	CASSLFQGENTGELFF
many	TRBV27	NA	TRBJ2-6	TGTGCCACCCAACGGGGGCCTCACCCCTCTGGGGCCAACGTCCTGACTTTC	CATQRGPHPSGANVLTF
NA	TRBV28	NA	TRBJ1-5	TGTGCCAGCAGCCCAAGGAGGCTGCGTCAGCCCCAGCATTTT	CASSPRRLRQPQHF
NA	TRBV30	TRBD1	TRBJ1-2	TGTGCCTGGAACGGACAGGGAACCTCATCGAACTATGGCTACACCTTC	CAWNGQGTSSNYGYTF
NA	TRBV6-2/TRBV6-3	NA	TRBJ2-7	TGTGCCAGCACCCAGCGCGGGCGGAGTAGCTCCTACGAGCAGTACTTC	CASTQRGRSSSYEQYF
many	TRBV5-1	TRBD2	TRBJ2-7	TGCGCCAGCAGCCAAATAGCGGGAGGGCCCTACGAGCAGTACTTC	CASSQIAGGPYEQYF
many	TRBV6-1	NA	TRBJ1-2	TGTGCCAGCAGTGAAGCAAGTCTCGGGGTAGGAGGCTACACCTTC	CASSEASLGVGGYTF
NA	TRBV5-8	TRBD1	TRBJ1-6	TGTGCCAGCAGCTGGGGACAGGGAATGCATTCACCCCTCCACTTT	CASSWGQGMHSPLHF
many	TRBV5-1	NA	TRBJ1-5	TGCGCCAGCAGCTTGGCCGGGGCTGATCAGCCCCAGCATTTT	CASSLAGADQPQHF
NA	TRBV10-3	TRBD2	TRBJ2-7	TGTGCCATCAGTGAGCCGGGACTAGCGAGCCCTCACGAGCAGTACTTC	CAISEPGLASPHEQYF
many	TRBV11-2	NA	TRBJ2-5	TGTGCCAGCAGCCCCTCTAAGACTCGTCAGGAGACCCAGTACTTC	CASSPSKTRQETQYF
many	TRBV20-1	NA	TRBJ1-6	TGCAGTTCCCGCCGGTCCTCCTATAATTCACCCCTCCACTTT	CSSRRSSYNSPLHF
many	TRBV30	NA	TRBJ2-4	TGTGCCTGGGGGCAGGGGTTCAAAAACATTCAGTACTTC	CAWGQGFKNIQYF
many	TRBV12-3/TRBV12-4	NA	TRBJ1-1	TGTGCCAGCAGTTTCCTGTTGAACACTGAAGCTTTCTTT	CASSFLLNTEAFF
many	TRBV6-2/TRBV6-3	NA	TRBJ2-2	TGTGCCAGCAGTTACTCGGGGAGACCCGGGGAGCTGTTTTTT	CASSYSGRPGELFF
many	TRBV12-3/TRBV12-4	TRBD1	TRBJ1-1	TGTGCCAGCAGATCCCACATCGGGACAGGGATGAACACTGAAGCTTTCTTT	CASRSHIGTGMNTEAFF
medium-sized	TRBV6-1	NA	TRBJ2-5	TGTGCCAGCTCTAATAGTTTGGAGACCCAGTACTTC	CASSNSLETQYF
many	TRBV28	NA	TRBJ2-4	TGTGCCAGCAGCGACAGAGCCAAAAACATTCAGTACTTC	CASSDRAKNIQYF
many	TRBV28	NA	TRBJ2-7	TGTGCCAGCAGTTTGGCTGGCAGATCCTACGAGCAGTACTTC	CASSLAGRSYEQYF
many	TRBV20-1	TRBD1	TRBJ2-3	TGCAGTGCTAGAGGAGGGGGCCCCACAGATACGCAGTATTTT	CSARGGGPTDTQYF
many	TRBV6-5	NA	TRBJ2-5	TGTGCCAGCAGTTACATCGGGGGAGGACTCAAAGAGACCCAGTACTTC	CASSYIGGGLKETQYF
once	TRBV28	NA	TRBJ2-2	TGTGCCAGCAAAAAGCCGTCCTCAGGGAACACCGGGGAGCTGTTTTTT	CASKKPSSGNTGELFF
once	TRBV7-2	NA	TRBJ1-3	TGTGCCAGCAGCTCTAAATTGGGGTCTGGAAACACCATATATTTT	CASSSKLGSGNTIYF
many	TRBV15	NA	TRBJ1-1	TGTGCCACCAGCAGACGGGCGGACAGTGAAGCTTTCTTT	CATSRRADSEAFF